This T cell receptor (beta chain) was sequenced during a study of cytomegalovirus exposure and HLA in healthy donors. Overall study results and limits: Within an earlier analysis, most TCR beta V segments proved productive either about 90% or about 30% of the time. In a later analysis, several top co-occurrence clusters appeared linked to parvovirus B19, influenza, CMV and Epstein-Barr virus. An Asian-associated ancestry cluster reportedly showed fewer N-insertions than the roughly 700-donor mean in a later analysis.

On this clone itself: Its matching antigen is unknown.

Per the germline V gene, CDR1 is LGHNT and CDR2 is FRNRAP. Trimming pared 8 bases from V and 6 bases from J, leaving 14 bases between. The CDR3 consists of 12 residues. The PCR made use of 60 Vbeta and 13 Jbeta primers. Produced via immunoSEQ multiplex PCR; TCRdb's table is partial and in-frame only. Its table records about 140,000 clones. The receptor was derived from a man aged 35-49 years in good health and CMV-seronegative. The specimen sequenced was PBMCs. The chain carries TRBV12-5 and TRBJ2-7, with TRBD2 as a possible D gene (6 bases). Here the CDR3 reads CASRGSRGEQYF. CDR3 in DNA: TGTGCTAGTCGGGGGTCAAGGGGCGAGCAGTACTTC.